This is a list of T cell receptor beta chains from one sample in a study of cytomegalovirus exposure and HLA in healthy donors. The data were produced by immunoSEQ multiplex PCR, yet TCRdb's version contains in-frame clones alone and is incomplete. The sample contains 95,000 to 150,000 clones, about 73% of which appear only once. The sequenced sample was PBMCs. The receptor source for this set is a woman in her 40s in good health and CMV-seronegative. CDR3s include the opening cysteine and the closing phenylalanine or tryptophan. A D gene is named only where the DNA matches it firmly. Expanded clones get a size class; other rows say once, few or many, or leave the size out.

d_call	v_call	clone_size	j_call	cdr3_nt	cdr3_aa
TRBD1	TRBV27	.	TRBJ2-7	TGTGCCAGCAGCCCGGGACAGGGGCCCTACGAGCAGTACTTC	CASSPGQGPYEQYF
.	TRBV2	.	TRBJ2-1	TGTGCCAGCAGTGAGCAGGGGTCTGTCGCCCCGTTCTTC	CASSEQGSVAPFF
TRBD1	TRBV30	.	TRBJ2-5	TGTGCCTGGAGTGTCGCGAGGGGGCAACGGGAGACCCAGTACTTC	CAWSVARGQRETQYF
.	TRBV11-2	.	TRBJ1-1	TGTGCCAGCAGCCCTCCGACAATGAACACTGAAGCTTTCTTT	CASSPPTMNTEAFF
.	TRBV30	.	TRBJ2-2	TGTGCCTGGAGTACAGGACAGCTCAACACCGGGGAGCTGTTTTTT	CAWSTGQLNTGELFF
TRBD1	TRBV5-1	.	TRBJ2-5	TGCGCCAGCAGCTGGAAGACAGGGGGCGAGGAGACCCGGTACTTC	CASSWKTGGEETRYF
.	TRBV10-3	.	TRBJ2-3	TGTGCCATCAGTGAGGGGGGCGCTGAGATAGATACGCAGTATTTT	CAISEGGAEIDTQYF
TRBD1	TRBV7-9	.	TRBJ2-5	TGTTCCAGCAGCTTAGGGGACAGGGGGCAACAAGAGACCCAGTACTTC	CSSSLGDRGQQETQYF
TRBD2	TRBV7-2	.	TRBJ2-1	TGTGCCAGCAGCTTAACCGCTAGCGGGGTGCCGTTGGGCAATGAGCAGTTCTTC	CASSLTASGVPLGNEQFF
.	TRBV5-4	.	TRBJ2-1	TGTGCCAGCAGCTTGGGGGGTGTAAGGGCGGGGAACAATGAGCAGTTCTTC	CASSLGGVRAGNNEQFF
.	TRBV25-1	.	TRBJ1-1	TGTGCCAGCAGTGGAGCATGGGCAGGGATGAACACTGAAGCTTTCTTT	CASSGAWAGMNTEAFF
.	TRBV28	.	TRBJ2-1	TGTGCCAGCAGTTTATCTGCCGCTTCGAGCTCCTACAATGAGCAGTTCTTC	CASSLSAASSSYNEQFF
.	TRBV7-9	.	TRBJ1-6	TGTGCCAGCAGCCCTACAACCTCGGGGTATAATTCACCCCTCCACTTT	CASSPTTSGYNSPLHF
.	TRBV5-4	.	TRBJ2-3	TGTGCCAGCAGCGGACACGTGGGGGATACGCAGTATTTT	CASSGHVGDTQYF
.	TRBV19	.	TRBJ1-1	TGTGCCAGTAGTGCGGGACGGAACACTGAAGCTTTCTTT	CASSAGRNTEAFF
.	TRBV19	.	TRBJ1-4	TGTGCCAGTAGTATCTTCAGGCCTGATGAAAAACTGTTTTTT	CASSIFRPDEKLFF
TRBD1	TRBV28	.	TRBJ2-2	TGTGCCAGCACCCCTGGGGACAGAAACACCGGGGAGCTGTTTTTT	CASTPGDRNTGELFF
.	TRBV10-3	.	TRBJ2-7	TGTGCCATCAGTGAGTCGACCGGGGTCTCCTACGAGCAGTACTTC	CAISESTGVSYEQYF
TRBD2	TRBV7-9	.	TRBJ2-5	TGTTCCAGCAGCTTCAGAGGGACTAGCGGCCAAGAGACCCAGTACTTC	CSSSFRGTSGQETQYF
TRBD1	TRBV10-1	.	TRBJ1-3	TGCGCCAGCTTACAGGGGCGTCCCGGAAACACCATATATTTT	CASLQGRPGNTIYF
TRBD2	TRBV7-2	.	TRBJ2-1	TGTGCCAGCAGCTTATTTACTAGCGGGAGCGGAGAGCAGTTCTTC	CASSLFTSGSGEQFF
TRBD1	TRBV29-1	.	TRBJ2-2	TGCAGCGTTCGTACAGGGGGCCGTACCGGGGAGCTGTTTTTT	CSVRTGGRTGELFF
.	TRBV28	.	TRBJ1-4	TGTGCCAGCAGCCACGGCGACTATACCGGAGAAAAACTGTTTTTT	CASSHGDYTGEKLFF
.	TRBV6-1	.	TRBJ1-5	TGTGCCAGCAGTGAACAGGGGCAGCCCCAGCATTTT	CASSEQGQPQHF
.	TRBV28	.	TRBJ1-5	TGTGCCAGCAGGACTTATAGCAATCAGCCCCAGCATTTT	CASRTYSNQPQHF
.	TRBV2	few	TRBJ1-1	TGTGCCAGCAGTGAACAGGGCCCTGAAGCTTTCTTT	CASSEQGPEAFF
.	TRBV2	.	TRBJ2-7	TGTGCCAGCAGTGTCATTCTAGGAAACGAGCAGTACTTC	CASSVILGNEQYF
.	TRBV7-2	once	TRBJ2-3	TGTGCCAGCAGCTTAGCGCGAGGGCGGACAGATACGCAGTATTTT	CASSLARGRTDTQYF
TRBD1	TRBV7-9	.	TRBJ2-3	TGTGCCAGTAGCTGGATGACAGGGTCTGGCACAGATACGCAGTATTTT	CASSWMTGSGTDTQYF
TRBD2	TRBV6-6	few	TRBJ2-1	TGTGCCAGCAGTTACGCGGGACTAGCCAATGAGCAGTTCTTC	CASSYAGLANEQFF
TRBD1	TRBV7-3	.	TRBJ1-1	TGTGCCAGCAGCGGCGCGGGACAGTCGACGGACGGCACTGAAGCTTTCTTT	CASSGAGQSTDGTEAFF
.	TRBV11-3	.	TRBJ2-5	TGTGCCAGCAGCTTAGGCCAGGAAGAGACCCAGTACTTC	CASSLGQEETQYF
.	TRBV27	.	TRBJ1-5	TGTGCCAGCAGTTCCCTTAATAGCAATCAGCCCCAGCATTTT	CASSSLNSNQPQHF
TRBD2	TRBV27	.	TRBJ2-5	TGTGCCAGCAGGACTTGGACTAGCGAAGAGACCCAGTACTTC	CASRTWTSEETQYF
TRBD1	TRBV6-5	few	TRBJ2-7	TGTGCCAGCAGTTCGAAAGACAGGGGCTTCCCCTACGAGCAGTACTTC	CASSSKDRGFPYEQYF
.	TRBV27	.	TRBJ2-3	TGTGCCAGCGCCACCCCGGGGAGCACAGATACGCAGTATTTT	CASATPGSTDTQYF
TRBD2	TRBV6-5	few	TRBJ2-7	TGTGCCAGCAGTTACGTGGGGGGGTCCTACGAGCAGTACTTC	CASSYVGGSYEQYF
.	TRBV28	few	TRBJ1-1	TGTGCCAGCAGTTTATCCCTCGGGGGGCCGGGCACTGAAGCTTTCTTT	CASSLSLGGPGTEAFF
TRBD1	TRBV2	once	TRBJ1-2	TGTGCCAGCAGTGAATGGGACAGGGGATTGAATGGCTACACCTTC	CASSEWDRGLNGYTF
.	TRBV9	.	TRBJ1-1	TGTGCCAGCAGCGGACGAACTGGGGGCCCGAACACTGAAGCTTTCTTT	CASSGRTGGPNTEAFF
.	TRBV29-1	.	TRBJ2-3	TGCAGCGTTGCCTTAACGGGAGCGGCAGATACGCAGTATTTT	CSVALTGAADTQYF
TRBD1	TRBV7-2	.	TRBJ1-2	TGTGCCAGCAGCTTAGGGGGGGACAGGCGGGCCTATGGGGGCTACACCTTC	CASSLGGDRRAYGGYTF
TRBD2	TRBV18	.	TRBJ2-1	TGTGCCAGCTCACCACTGGGGACTAGCGGGAGGAGGAATGAGCAGTTCTTC	CASSPLGTSGRRNEQFF
.	TRBV7-6	.	TRBJ2-2	TGTGCCAGCAGCTTACGCCTCGGGGTGGCAAACACCGGGGAGCTGTTTTTT	CASSLRLGVANTGELFF
TRBD1	TRBV6-1	.	TRBJ1-2	TGTGCCAGTTACAGGGGTTATGGCTACACCTTC	CASYRGYGYTF